This T cell receptor beta chain appears in the sequencing data of a study of blood T cell repertoires in COVID-19. Study information: Collection of acute and convalescent COVID-19 samples took place in the United States, Italy and Spain. The analysed material was cDNA or gDNA that came from T cells, B-cell-depleted T cells, or PBMCs.

Sequenced by immunoSEQ multiplex PCR; TCRdb stores in-frame clones only, minus some. The data contain around 75,000 clones, roughly 89% of them seen just once; the ten biggest clones take up around 0.6%. V dropped 3 bases and J dropped 8 bases, with 15 bases sitting between them. The germline V gene encodes CDR1 SGDLS and CDR2 YYNGEE. The CDR3 covers 15 residues. The chain couples TRBV9 to TRBJ1-6, with a weak D call TRBD1 (6 bases). The source of this sequence is a man aged 60-69 years with acute or convalescent COVID-19. The sample consisted of peripheral blood. CDR3 amino acids: CASSESGQRHSPLHF. Here the CDR3 DNA reads TGTGCCAGCAGCGAGAGTGGACAGCGTCATTCACCCCTCCACTTT.